One and the same sample provided the 2 T cell receptor beta chains below, sequenced in a study of T-cell memory formation after mild COVID-19. TCRdb passed the 5' RACE reads through MiXCR, listing each CDR3 protein once. The sample includes a few hundred thousand distinct CDR3 sequences, roughly 18% of them seen just once. Sequencing used PBMCs or a T cell subset sorted from them (not recorded which). The receptors come from a man aged 18 to 30 who had mild COVID-19 (a few samples of this study predate the infection). Cell type and time point are not known.

This clonotype was seen a few times. The gene calls are TRBV4-1 and TRBJ2-3; perhaps TRBD1 as D (5 bases). CDR3 length: 14 amino acids. From germline, CDR1 is MGHRA and CDR2 YSYEKL. The V gene lost 4 bases and the J gene lost 2 bases, with 10 bases spanning the gap. In DNA, the CDR3 is TGCGCCAGCAGCCCCCTAGGGGACACAGATACGCAGTATTTT. It encodes CASSPLGDTDTQYF.

The rearrangement uses TRBV7-3 and TRBJ2-3; 11 positions agree with TRBD2. Germline assignment: CDR1 SGHTA and CDR2 FQGTGA. Losses at the gene ends were 6 bases for V and 1 base for J; bases not matched to a gene: 6. This CDR3 is 16 amino acids long. CDR3 protein: CASSYIAGGRTDTQYF. The CDR3 DNA sequence: TGTGCCAGCAGTTATATAGCGGGGGGGCGCACAGATACGCAGTATTTT.